Included here is one T cell receptor beta chain sequence, with context. Its cognate antigen is unknown. Although they were nominally healthy when sampled, donors likely had unrecorded immune exposures. PCR involved 60 Vbeta and 13 Jbeta primers. This table comes from immunoSEQ multiplex PCR, and its TCRdb copy is limited to in-frame clones, with some not included. The table has roughly 70,000 clones, 70% to 75% seen once. This sample was taken from a study of cytomegalovirus exposure and HLA in healthy donors. General study results and limits: Follow-up analysis later connected one missense variant in DCLRE1C with trimming of TCR beta V- and J-genes.

J gave up 1 base and V 6 bases, and 8 bases lay outside the gene matches. The germline gives CDR1 MDHEN, CDR2 SYDVKM. There are 16 residues in the CDR3. The receptor was derived from a human donor in good health. This chain uses TRBV28 with TRBJ2-2; 7 nucleotides match TRBD1. The sequencing sample was made of PBMCs. The CDR3 DNA reads as TGTGCCAGCAGCCAAACCGGGACAGTGAACACCGGGGAGCTGTTTTTT. The encoded protein is CASSQTGTVNTGELFF.